The rows below give T cell receptor beta chains drawn from one sample of a study of siplizumab effects on memory and regulatory T cells. Only in-frame clones appear in the TCRdb table, and some are missing; sequencing was by immunoSEQ multiplex PCR. The sample records around 100,000 clones, approximately 94% being singletons. The sequenced sample was non-Treg CD4+ T cells sorted from blood. The source of these receptors is a human donor in good health. CDR3s include the opening cysteine and the closing phenylalanine or tryptophan.

TRBJ2-3 TRBV10-3 CAIKDISGRAREADTQYF
TRBJ2-1 TRBV5-1 CASSSSGGDQFF
TRBJ1-5 TRBV19 CASSIIHTNQPQHF
TRBJ1-1 TRBV10-3 CAIRGDSNTEAFF
TRBJ1-2 TRBV5-5 CASSLTGDYGYTF
TRBJ1-2 TRBV9 CASSRDREHYGYTF
TRBJ2-7 TRBV6-5 CASSYRIEAVHEQYF
TRBJ1-5 TRBV6-6 CASSYNPYSNQPQHF
TRBJ1-4 TRBV6-1 CASSEMSFNEKLFF
TRBJ2-1 TRBV6-5 CASLRTSGSHEQFF
TRBJ2-2 TRBV18 CASSKSDGRELFF